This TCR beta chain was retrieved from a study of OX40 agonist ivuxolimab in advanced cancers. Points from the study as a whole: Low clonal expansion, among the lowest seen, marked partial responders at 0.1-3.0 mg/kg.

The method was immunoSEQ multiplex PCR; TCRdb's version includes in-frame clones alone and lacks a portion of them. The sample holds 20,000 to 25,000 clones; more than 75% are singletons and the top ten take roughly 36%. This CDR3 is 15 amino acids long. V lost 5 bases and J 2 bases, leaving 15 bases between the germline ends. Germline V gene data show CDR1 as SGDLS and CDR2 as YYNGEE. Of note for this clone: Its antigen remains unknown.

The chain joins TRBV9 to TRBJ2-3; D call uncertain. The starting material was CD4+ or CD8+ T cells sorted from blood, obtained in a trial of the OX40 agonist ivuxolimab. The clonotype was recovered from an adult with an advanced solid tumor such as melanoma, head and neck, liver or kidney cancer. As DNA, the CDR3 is TGTGCCAGCAGTCCCCTTGGCGGCTTCACAGATACGCAGTATTTT. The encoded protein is CASSPLGGFTDTQYF.